This T cell receptor (beta chain) was recorded in a study of blood T cell repertoires in COVID-19. The overall study: Acute-phase and convalescent COVID-19 samples originated in the United States, Italy and Spain. The cDNA or gDNA used as material had been derived from T cells, B-cell-depleted T cells, or PBMCs.

From germline, CDR1 is SNHLY and CDR2 FYNNEI. J gave up 6 bases and V 5 bases, and 6 bases lay outside the gene matches. This CDR3 contains 13 residues. Only in-frame clones appear in the TCRdb table, and some are missing; sequencing was by immunoSEQ multiplex PCR. The data show fewer than 100,000 clones, approximately 80% seen once. The sequence was obtained from a man aged 50-59 years with acute or convalescent COVID-19. Sequenced material: peripheral blood. The gene calls are TRBV2 and TRBJ2-7; 8 bases match TRBD1. DNA of the CDR3: TGTGCCAGCAGTCTCGGACAGGGTCGCGAGCAGTACTTC. The encoded protein is CASSLGQGREQYF.